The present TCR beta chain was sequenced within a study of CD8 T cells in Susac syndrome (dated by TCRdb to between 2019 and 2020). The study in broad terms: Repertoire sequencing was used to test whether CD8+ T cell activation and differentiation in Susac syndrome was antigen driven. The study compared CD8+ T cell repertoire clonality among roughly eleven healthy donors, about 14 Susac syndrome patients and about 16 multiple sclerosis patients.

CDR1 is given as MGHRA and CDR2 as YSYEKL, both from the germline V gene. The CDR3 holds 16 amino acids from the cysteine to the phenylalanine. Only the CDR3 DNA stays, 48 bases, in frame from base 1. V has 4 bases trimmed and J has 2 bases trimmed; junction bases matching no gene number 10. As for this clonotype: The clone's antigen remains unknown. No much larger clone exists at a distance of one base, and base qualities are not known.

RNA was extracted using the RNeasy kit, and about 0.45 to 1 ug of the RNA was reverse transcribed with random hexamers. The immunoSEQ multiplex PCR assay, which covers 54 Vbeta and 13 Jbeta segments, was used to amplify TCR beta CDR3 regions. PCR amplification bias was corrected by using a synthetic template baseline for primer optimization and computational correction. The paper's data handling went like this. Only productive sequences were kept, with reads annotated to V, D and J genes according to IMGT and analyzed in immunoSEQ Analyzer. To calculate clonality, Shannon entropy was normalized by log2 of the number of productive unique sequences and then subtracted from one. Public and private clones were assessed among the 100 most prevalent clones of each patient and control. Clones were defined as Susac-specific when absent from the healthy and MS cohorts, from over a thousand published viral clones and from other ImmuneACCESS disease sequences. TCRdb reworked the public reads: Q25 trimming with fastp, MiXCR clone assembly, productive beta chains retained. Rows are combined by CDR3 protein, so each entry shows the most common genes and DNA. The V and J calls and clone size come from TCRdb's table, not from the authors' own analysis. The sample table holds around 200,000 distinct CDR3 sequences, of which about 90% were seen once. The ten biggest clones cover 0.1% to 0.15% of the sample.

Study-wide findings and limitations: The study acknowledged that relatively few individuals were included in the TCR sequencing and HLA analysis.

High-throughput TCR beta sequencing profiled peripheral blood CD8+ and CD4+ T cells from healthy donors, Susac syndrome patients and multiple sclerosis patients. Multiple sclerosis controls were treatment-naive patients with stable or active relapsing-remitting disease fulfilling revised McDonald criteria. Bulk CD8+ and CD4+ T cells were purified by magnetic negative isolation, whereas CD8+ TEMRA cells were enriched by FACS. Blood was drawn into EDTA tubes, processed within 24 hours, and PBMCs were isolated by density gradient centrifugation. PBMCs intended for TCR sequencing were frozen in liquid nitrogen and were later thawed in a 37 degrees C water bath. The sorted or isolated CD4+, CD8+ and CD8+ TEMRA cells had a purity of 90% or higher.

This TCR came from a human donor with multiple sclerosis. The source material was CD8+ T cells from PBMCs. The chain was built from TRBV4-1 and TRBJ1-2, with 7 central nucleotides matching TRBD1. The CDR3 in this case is CASSPGDRWMNYGYTF. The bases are TGCGCCAGCAGCCCCGGGGACAGATGGATGAACTATGGCTACACCTTC.